This T cell receptor beta chain derives from a study of shared clonotypes between healthy human individuals. Notes on the study in general: Sorted-subset sequencing was shown by rarefaction to be incomplete despite large depth. Non-shared clonotypes showed lower generation probabilities than clonotypes common to all four donors.

This clone has only one observation. No antigen is known for it. Clones were sequenced by immunoSEQ multiplex PCR, and TCRdb holds only the in-frame ones, with some missing. The sample holds hundreds of thousands of clones, about 74% seen once. Germline V gives CDR1 SGHRS, CDR2 YFSETQ. V lost 2 bases and J lost 8, with 14 bases in between. CDR3 length: 14 amino acids. Division of CD4+ cells produced a CD45RA+ naive subset and a CD45RA-negative memory subset. What was sequenced was memory CD4+ T cells sorted from blood. Sample subset: CD45RA-negative fraction. The chain carries TRBV5-1 and TRBJ2-1; possibly TRBD2 for D (6 bases). This clonotype was sampled from a woman aged 30 to 39 in good health. This CDR3 is CASSFGERRDEQFF. DNA for the CDR3: TGCGCCAGCAGCTTCGGGGAACGGAGGGATGAGCAGTTCTTC.